This T cell receptor beta chain was sequenced in a study of beta chain features in type 1 diabetes. Regarding the study as a whole: cDNA-based reads could over-represent cells with high TCR expression. A moderate, significant TCRB CDR3 shortening appeared in type 1 diabetes across four CD4+ subsets.

CDR1 is SNHLY and CDR2 is FYNNEI in the germline V gene. V lost 5 bases and J lost 3; bases outside the gene matches: 5. CDR3 length: 15 residues. Regarding this clone: Its antigen is unknown.

Expressed TCRB transcripts were sequenced because the isolated RNA had all been reverse transcribed beforehand. Assay used: immunoSEQ multiplex PCR; TCRdb lists only in-frame clones, some missing. The sample carries about 260,000 clones, approximately 20% recorded once. The origin of this receptor is a woman aged 40 to 50 with type 1 diabetes. The specimen sequenced was naive CD4+ T cells from blood. The genes are TRBV2 and TRBJ2-1, with 9 bases lining up with TRBD1. CDR3 sequence reads: CASSLDRGSYNEQFF. The CDR3 DNA is TGTGCCAGCAGTTTGGACAGGGGTAGCTACAATGAGCAGTTCTTC. Full variable domain (remainder filled in from reference TRBV2 and TRBJ2-1): EPEVTQTPSHQVTQMGQEVILRCVPISNHLYFYWYRQILGQKVEFLVSFYNNEISEKSEIFDDQFSVERPDGSNFTLKIRSTKLEDSAMYFCASSLDRGSYNEQFFGPGTRLTVL.